The 22 T cell receptor beta chains in this list originate from one sample, sequenced in a study of technical replicates of blood from several donors. TCRdb's table, derived via immunoSEQ multiplex PCR, lists solely in-frame clones and lacks some. The sample comprises tens of thousands of clones, 90% to 95% of which are singletons, and approximately 0.28% rests with the top ten. Sequences were obtained from T cells isolated from PBMCs. The receptors were gathered from a human donor in good health.

The chain combines TRBV2 with TRBJ2-1; unclear D gene. From germline, CDR1 is SNHLY and CDR2 FYNNEI. Between the trimmed V and J ends, which lost 6 bases and 2 bases, there was a span of 14 bases. CDR3 length: 15 residues. This chain's CDR3 is CASRGDSAAYNEQFF. The CDR3, as DNA: TGTGCCAGCAGGGGTGACTCTGCTGCCTACAATGAGCAGTTCTTC. Full variable domain (rest looked up from reference TRBV2 and TRBJ2-1): EPEVTQTPSHQVTQMGQEVILRCVPISNHLYFYWYRQILGQKVEFLVSFYNNEISEKSEIFDDQFSVERPDGSNFTLKIRSTKLEDSAMYFCASRGDSAAYNEQFFGPGTRLTVL.

The chain recombines TRBV6-5 with TRBJ2-5; perhaps TRBD2 as D (7 bases). The CDR3 spans 13 residues. Trimming left V 8 bases short and J 4 bases short, with 14 bases between. From germline, CDR1 is MNHEY and CDR2 SVGAGI. This CDR3 reads CASGRGVGETQYF. In nucleotides, the CDR3 is TGTGCCAGCGGGAGGGGGGTGGGAGAGACCCAGTACTTC.

This chain joins TRBV27 and TRBJ1-1; 7 bases are shared with TRBD1. The germline V gene encodes CDR1 MNHEY and CDR2 SMNVEV (reference sequence). This CDR3 is built from 15 residues. V was clipped by 5 bases and J by 4 bases; unmatched bases: 10. CDR3 sequence: CASSTNRGLGTEAFF. In nucleotides, the CDR3 is TGTGCCAGCAGTACCAACAGGGGATTGGGCACTGAAGCTTTCTTT.

About this clone itself: One end of the junction fails to match germline, which may point to a read error. The chain is built from TRBV19 and TRBJ2-7, with D perhaps TRBD1 (6 bases). The CDR3 totals 12 residues. Germline values: CDR1 LNHDA, CDR2 SQIVND (reference sequence). This CDR3 is CASSNQGQGAHF. The CDR3 DNA sequence: TGTGCCAGTAGTAACCAGGGGCAGGGAGCCCACTTC.

CDR3 in amino acids: CASSSASGGPGDTQYF. In DNA form, the CDR3 reads TGTGCCAGCTCATCGGCTAGCGGGGGGCCGGGGGATACGCAGTATTTT. The chain employs TRBV18 and TRBJ2-3; 11 nucleotides match TRBD2. This CDR3 has 16 amino acids. The V segment lost 5 bases and the J segment 6 bases; nucleotides outside the gene matches: 10. Germline loops: CDR1 KGHSH, CDR2 LQKENI.

V gene TRBV4-1 combines with J gene TRBJ2-1, with D perhaps TRBD2 (6 bases). The V end was cut by 2 bases, the J end by 5 bases, with 19 bases between. Germline-derived CDR1 and CDR2 are MGHRA and YSYEKL. The length of the CDR3 is 17 residues. CDR3 residues: CASSQHHDTGAHNEQFF. The CDR3 DNA sequence: TGCGCCAGCAGCCAACACCACGATACGGGAGCCCACAATGAGCAGTTCTTC.

This clone was detected only once. This sequence joins TRBV5-5 and TRBJ1-2, with 7 bases fitting TRBD1. CDR3 length: 18 residues. J gave up 3 bases and V 3 bases, and 17 bases lay outside the gene matches. Germline CDR1 and CDR2: SGHKS and YYEKEE (reference sequence). This chain's CDR3 is CASSSTPDRVRSDYGYTF. The CDR3 nucleotides are TGTGCCAGCAGCTCCACCCCAGACAGGGTAAGAAGCGACTATGGCTACACCTTC.

The rearrangement links TRBV5-1 to TRBJ2-5; 10 bases fit TRBD1. Germline V gene sequence: CDR1 SGHRS, CDR2 YFSETQ. This CDR3 has 15 residues. The V segment lost 4 bases and the J segment 5 bases; nucleotides outside the gene matches: 8. CDR3 bases: TGCGCCAGCAGCCCCCTGACAGGGGGCCGGGAGACCCAGTACTTC. This codes for CASSPLTGGRETQYF.

The chain recombines TRBV6-5 with TRBJ2-2, with D possibly TRBD2 on 5 matching bases. Germline-derived CDR1 and CDR2 are MNHEY and SVGAGI. The CDR3 contains 13 residues. V gave up 7 bases and J gave up 1 base, with 7 bases separating them. The CDR3 DNA sequence: TGTGCCAGCATAGAGGGGAACACCGGGGAGCTGTTTTTT. It translates to CASIEGNTGELFF.

The chain links TRBV6-1 to TRBJ1-2; unclear D gene. The V gene lost 6 bases and the J gene lost 0 bases, with 14 bases spanning the gap. The CDR3 is 15 residues long. Germline CDR1 MNHNS, CDR2 SASEGT. Here the CDR3 DNA reads TGTGCCAGCAGGAACCCCGACATAACTAACTATGGCTACACCTTC. Translating it yields CASRNPDITNYGYTF.

This chain joins TRBV28 and TRBJ2-7; 9 bases fit TRBD1. Unmatched junction bases numbered 6, after V lost 6 bases and J lost 0 bases. The CDR3 extends over 15 amino acids. The germline V gene encodes CDR1 MDHEN and CDR2 SYDVKM. CDR3 coding DNA: TGTGCCAGCAGCTGGGGACAGGGTAGCTCCTACGAGCAGTACTTC. Translation gives CASSWGQGSSYEQYF.

V is TRBV6-4 and J is TRBJ2-1; maybe TRBD1 (7 bases). Per the germline V gene, CDR1 is MRHNA and CDR2 is SNTAGT. The CDR3 extends over 13 amino acids. The ends were cut back, 10 bases at V and 4 bases at J, with 14 bases in the middle. The CDR3 loop is CANAGQIYNEQFF. The CDR3 DNA reads TGTGCCAACGCGGGACAGATATACAATGAGCAGTTCTTC.

The CDR3 is CASSLVAGGVYEQYF. The DNA for the CDR3 is TGTGCCAGCAGCTTAGTGGCAGGGGGAGTATACGAGCAGTACTTC. This chain links TRBV11-2 with TRBJ2-7, with TRBD1 matching 7 bases. Germline CDR1 reads SGHAT; CDR2 reads FQNNGV. V trimming: 1 base; J trimming: 4 bases; junction bases outside the gene matches: 7. This CDR3 is 15 amino acids long.

The chain combines TRBV27 with TRBJ2-2; D is unresolved. The CDR3 sequence is 14 residues long. V was clipped by 4 bases and J by 6 bases, with 12 bases between them. The germline V gene has CDR1 MNHEY and CDR2 SMNVEV (reference sequence). CDR3 region: CASSSPLAAGELFF. For the CDR3, the DNA is TGTGCCAGCAGTTCCCCTTTGGCGGCCGGGGAGCTGTTTTTT.

The chain employs TRBV5-6 and TRBJ2-2; D remains ambiguous. Germline V CDR1 and CDR2: SGHDT, YYEEEE. The CDR3 has 14 residues. Between the trimmed V and J ends, which lost 7 bases and 0 bases, there was a span of 10 bases. CDR3 nucleotides: TGTGCCAGCCAGGTGATTCCGAACACCGGGGAGCTGTTTTTT. Translated, it gives CASQVIPNTGELFF.

The J gene is TRBJ2-3, the V gene TRBV7-2; D is possibly TRBD2 (5 bases). Germline V gives CDR1 SGHTA, CDR2 FQGNSA. CDR3 size: 14 residues. V lost 1 base to trimming and J lost 5 bases, with 10 bases between them. As DNA, the CDR3 is TGTGCCAGCAGCTTAGGGCTAGCCGGAGATACGCAGTATTTT. Amino acids: CASSLGLAGDTQYF.

This chain links TRBV4-2 with TRBJ2-7; a possible D gene is TRBD1 (5 bases). Germline lookup yields CDR1 LGHNA and CDR2 YNFKEQ. The V end was cut by 0 bases, the J end by 6 bases, with 15 bases between. This CDR3 contains 15 residues. In DNA form, the CDR3 reads TGTGCCAGCAGCCAAGATCTGTTGCAGGGCGGCGAGCAGTACTTC. Protein product: CASSQDLLQGGEQYF.

This sequence joins TRBV7-2 and TRBJ2-7; D is perhaps TRBD2 (6 bases). The germline V gene has CDR1 SGHTA and CDR2 FQGNSA. Between the trimmed V and J ends, which lost 3 bases and 2 bases, there was a span of 17 bases. This CDR3 contains 16 residues. CDR3 sequence: CASSLSGGALAYEQYF. The DNA of the CDR3 is TGTGCCAGCAGCTTGTCAGGAGGGGCGTTAGCCTACGAGCAGTACTTC.

This rearrangement joins TRBV4-1 to TRBJ1-2, with D perhaps matching TRBD1 (5 bases). The CDR3 extends over 11 amino acids. From germline, CDR1 is MGHRA and CDR2 YSYEKL. V lost 4 bases to trimming and J lost 9 bases, with 9 bases between them. CDR3 loop: CASSRDSRYTF. CDR3 bases: TGCGCCAGCAGCCGCGACAGCCGCTACACCTTC.

The chain uses TRBV6-1 and TRBJ2-3; 8 nucleotides agree with TRBD2. With 8 bases clipped from V and 2 bases from J, the junction kept 6 bases outside the gene matches. The germline CDR1 and CDR2 sequences are MNHNS and SASEGT. The CDR3 spans 14 residues. This CDR3 is CASGGLADTDTQYF. The CDR3 DNA follows: TGTGCCAGCGGTGGACTAGCAGACACAGATACGCAGTATTTT.

The chain recombines TRBV6-1 with TRBJ1-1, with a possible D match to TRBD1 (5 bases). The CDR3 is made up of 13 amino acids. Germline CDR1 reads MNHNS; CDR2 reads SASEGT. The V end lost 11 bases, the J end lost 3 bases, and 16 bases lay between the germline ends. CDR3 residues: CAAFGGGHTEAFF. The CDR3 region has the DNA TGTGCCGCCTTTGGGGGGGGTCACACTGAAGCTTTCTTT.

This chain links TRBV5-1 with TRBJ2-5; weak D call: TRBD2 (5 bases). Germline CDR1 is SGHRS and CDR2 is YFSETQ. V was pared by 4 bases and J by 2 bases, with 9 bases between. The CDR3 spans 13 residues. The CDR3 here is CASSRTRQETQYF. The CDR3 coding sequence is TGCGCCAGCAGCCGGACTCGGCAAGAGACCCAGTACTTC.